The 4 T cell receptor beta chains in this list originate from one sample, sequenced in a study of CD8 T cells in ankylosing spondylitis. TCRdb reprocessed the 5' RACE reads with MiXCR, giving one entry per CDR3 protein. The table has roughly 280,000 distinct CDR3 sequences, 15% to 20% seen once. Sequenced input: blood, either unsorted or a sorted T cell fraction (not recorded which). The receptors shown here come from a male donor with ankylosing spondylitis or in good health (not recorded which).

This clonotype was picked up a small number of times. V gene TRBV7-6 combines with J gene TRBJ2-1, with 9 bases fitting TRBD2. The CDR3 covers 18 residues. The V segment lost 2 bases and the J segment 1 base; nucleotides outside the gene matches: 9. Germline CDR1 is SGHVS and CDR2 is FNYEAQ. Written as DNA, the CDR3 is TGTGCCAGCAGCTTAACGACCCTAGCGGGGTGGTCCTACAATGAGCAGTTCTTC. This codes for CASSLTTLAGWSYNEQFF.

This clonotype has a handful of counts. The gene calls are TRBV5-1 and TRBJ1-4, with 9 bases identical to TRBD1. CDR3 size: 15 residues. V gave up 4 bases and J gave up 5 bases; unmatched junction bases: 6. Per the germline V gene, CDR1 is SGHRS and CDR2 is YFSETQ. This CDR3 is CASSQSGTGNEKLFF. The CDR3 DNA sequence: TGCGCCAGCAGCCAATCCGGGACAGGGAATGAAAAACTGTTTTTT.

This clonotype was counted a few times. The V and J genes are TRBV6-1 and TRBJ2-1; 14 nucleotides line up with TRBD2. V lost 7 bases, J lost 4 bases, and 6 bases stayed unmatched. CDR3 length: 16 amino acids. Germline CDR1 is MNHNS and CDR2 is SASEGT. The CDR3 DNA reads TGTGCCAGCACCGGACTAGCGGGGGGTACTTACAATGAGCAGTTCTTC. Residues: CASTGLAGGTYNEQFF.

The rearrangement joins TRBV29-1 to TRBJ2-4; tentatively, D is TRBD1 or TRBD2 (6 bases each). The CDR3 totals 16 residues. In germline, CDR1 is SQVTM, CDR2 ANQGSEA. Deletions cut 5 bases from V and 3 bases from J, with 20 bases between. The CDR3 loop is CSVRTGAGGVKNIQYF. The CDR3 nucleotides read TGCAGCGTTAGAACGGGGGCCGGAGGTGTCAAAAACATTCAGTACTTC.